These 17 T cell receptor beta chains were sequenced from one sample in a study of T cells in Graves' hyperthyroidism and ophthalmopathy. TCR beta CDR3 regions were amplified from RNA. RT-PCR in the first round (using the HTBI primer set) targeted the TCR CDR3. TCRdb processed the multiplex PCR reads anew with MiXCR; each CDR3 protein has one entry. The sample records hundreds of thousands of distinct CDR3 sequences, around 15% being singletons. The sample consisted of blood. These receptors came from a young man with Graves' ophthalmopathy.

The V call is TRBV7-9, the J call TRBJ1-1; 7 bases align to TRBD1. Germline trimming cut 2 bases from V and 0 bases from J; bases unmatched to any gene: 9. The germline gives CDR1 SEHNR, CDR2 FQNEAQ (reference sequence). This CDR3 region has 17 residues. This chain's CDR3 is CASSLNRGYGLNTEAFF. In DNA form, the CDR3 reads TGTGCCAGCAGCTTAAACAGGGGCTACGGGCTGAACACTGAAGCTTTCTTT.

This clonotype has ten or more counts. The chain recombines TRBV3-1 with TRBJ1-2; TRBD1 is a possible D gene (6 bases). V was trimmed by 5 bases and J by 7 bases, leaving 14 bases between them. Germline V CDR1 and CDR2: LGHDT, YNNKEL (reference sequence). This CDR3 has 13 residues. The CDR3: CASSSTGLVGYTF. The CDR3 nucleotides are TGTGCCAGCAGCAGTACAGGGTTGGTTGGCTACACCTTC. Complete variable domain (other parts from reference TRBV3-1 and TRBJ1-2): DTAVSQTPKYLVTQMGNDKSIKCEQNLGHDTMYWYKQDSKKFLKIMFSYNNKELIINETVPNRFSPKSPDKAHLNLHINSLELGDSAVYFCASSSTGLVGYTFGSGTRLTVV.

This clonotype came up many times. The genes are TRBV6-2 or TRBV6-3 and TRBJ2-6; the D call may be TRBD1 or TRBD2 (5 bases each). CDR1 is MNHEY, CDR2 SVGEGT, per germline. The germline V and J ends were trimmed by 6 bases and 0 bases, with 9 bases remaining between them. The CDR3 runs 15 residues. The CDR3 DNA reads TGTGCCAGCAGGGGACGGCGCTCTGGGGCCAACGTCCTGACTTTC. Its protein product is CASRGRRSGANVLTF.

This clonotype was seen only a few times. The rearrangement joins TRBV27 to TRBJ1-2; D unclear. The CDR3 consists of 13 residues. The V and J ends lost 6 bases and 6 bases respectively, with 14 bases between them. Per germline, CDR1 MNHEY and CDR2 SMNVEV (reference sequence). CDR3 sequence reads: CASSMGRSNGYTF. DNA of the CDR3: TGTGCCAGCAGCATGGGGAGGTCGAATGGCTACACCTTC.

The chain joins TRBV10-1 to TRBJ1-1; no clear D gene. Germline CDR1 and CDR2: WNHNN and SYGVQD (reference sequence). The CDR3 contains 13 residues. V dropped 0 bases and J dropped 3 bases, with 5 bases sitting between them. CDR3 bases: TGCGCCAGCAGTGAGTCGTGGTACACTGAAGCTTTCTTT. Translated, it gives CASSESWYTEAFF.

Many counts were recorded for this clonotype. The chain combines TRBV11-2 with TRBJ2-1; 12 bases fit TRBD2. V dropped 5 bases and J dropped 3; count of bases not matched to a gene: 5. There are 16 residues in the CDR3. Germline assignment: CDR1 SGHAT and CDR2 FQNNGV. This chain's CDR3 is CASSPILAGGYNEQFF. CDR3 nucleotide sequence: TGTGCCAGCAGCCCCATACTAGCGGGAGGCTACAATGAGCAGTTCTTC.

This clonotype was recorded many times. The V and J genes are TRBV28 and TRBJ2-3; 11 positions agree with TRBD2. In germline, CDR1 is MDHEN, CDR2 SYDVKM. The CDR3 is 19 residues long. V was pared by 4 bases and J by 0 bases, with 12 bases of the junction left unmatched. For the CDR3, the DNA is TGTGCCAGCAGTTCCATGGGACTAGCGGACCCCACTAGCACAGATACGCAGTATTTT. Translation gives CASSSMGLADPTSTDTQYF.

The table lists this clonotype with many counts. The J gene is TRBJ2-7, the V gene TRBV2; the D gene is possibly TRBD2 (5 bases). This CDR3 spans 13 amino acids. Germline values: CDR1 SNHLY, CDR2 FYNNEI. V was cut by 5 bases and J by 4 bases, with 12 bases left in between. The CDR3 DNA is TGTGCCAGCAGTAACGGGATTTTTTACGAGCAGTACTTC. This encodes CASSNGIFYEQYF.

This clonotype was found many times. This sequence joins TRBV7-9 and TRBJ1-5; D gene ambiguous. V lost 10 bases, J lost 2 bases, and 9 bases lay in between. The CDR3 spans 12 residues. Germline V gives CDR1 SEHNR, CDR2 FQNEAQ (reference sequence). The CDR3 here is CATQEGNQPQHF. DNA of the CDR3: TGTGCCACCCAAGAAGGCAATCAGCCCCAGCATTTT.

This clonotype was observed a handful of times. The rearrangement uses TRBV20-1 and TRBJ1-3; D uncertain. The ends were cut back, 0 bases at V and 1 base at J, with 7 bases in the middle. The germline CDR1 and CDR2 sequences are DFQATT and SNEGSKA (reference sequence). The CDR3 extends over 14 amino acids. The CDR3 coding sequence is TGCAGTGCTAGAGATCCGGAATCTGGAAACACCATATATTTT. Its protein product is CSARDPESGNTIYF.

In this sample, this clonotype turned up many times. The chain joins TRBV9 to TRBJ2-7, with 8 bases fitting TRBD1. The CDR3 is 14 amino acids. Germline values: CDR1 SGDLS, CDR2 YYNGEE. V was pared by 4 bases and J by 2 bases, with 5 bases of the junction left unmatched. CDR3 sequence: CASSTQGAAYEQYF. The CDR3 nucleotides read TGTGCCAGCAGCACCCAGGGGGCCGCCTACGAGCAGTACTTC.

Note on this clonotype: A read error may be the cause here, since a much bigger clone is one base away. DNA of the CDR3: TGTGCCAGCACCCCGAGGTCACCGATTCCAAACACCATATATTTT. Its protein product is CASTPRSPIPNTIYF. The J gene is TRBJ1-3, the V gene TRBV7-9; D is unresolved. There are 15 residues in the CDR3. Germline CDR1 and CDR2: SEHNR and FQNEAQ (reference sequence). Trimming took 7 bases from V and 6 from J, leaving 19 bases between them.

CDR3 bases: TGTGCCAGCAGCCAAGGGTCTGGGAGTAGCACAGATACGCAGTATTTT. Protein: CASSQGSGSSTDTQYF. The V gene is TRBV3-1, the J gene TRBJ2-3, with D perhaps TRBD2 (5 bases). Germline-derived CDR1 and CDR2 are LGHDT and YNNKEL (reference sequence). This CDR3 comprises 16 residues. V shed 1 base and J shed 0 bases, with 11 bases lying between them.

This clonotype was found many times. V usage is TRBV5-1 and J usage is TRBJ1-5; 7 bases match TRBD1. Germline trimming cut 0 bases from V and 4 bases from J; bases unmatched to any gene: 4. CDR1 and CDR2 (germline): SGHRS, YFSETQ. The CDR3 spans 15 residues. This CDR3 is CASSLGDSKNQPQHF. CDR3 sequence (DNA): TGCGCCAGCAGCTTGGGGGACAGCAAAAATCAGCCCCAGCATTTT.

This clonotype was counted at least ten times. The chain employs TRBV20-1 and TRBJ2-1; D possibly uses TRBD1 or TRBD2 (5 bases each). V lost 6 bases and J 4 bases, leaving 7 bases between the germline ends. CDR1 and CDR2 from the germline V gene are DFQATT and SNEGSKA (reference sequence). This CDR3 has 11 residues. The CDR3: CSAGRYNEQFF. The CDR3, as DNA: TGCAGTGCGGGACGGTACAATGAGCAGTTCTTC.

Worth noting for this clonotype: A much more abundant neighbour one base away suggests this may be a read error. The rearrangement joins TRBV10-3 to TRBJ2-3; D unclear. The CDR3 covers 17 residues. Trimming removed 4 bases from V and 0 bases from J, with 17 bases in between. Germline loops: CDR1 ENHRY, CDR2 SYGVKD. CDR3 in amino acids: CAISGSNADPSTDTQYF. The CDR3 region has the DNA TGTGCCATCAGTGGGTCGAACGCTGACCCTAGCACAGATACGCAGTATTTT.

This clonotype was recorded at least ten times. The rearrangement links TRBV6-1 to TRBJ2-5; D is undetermined. The ends were cut back, 3 bases at V and 8 bases at J, with 10 bases in the middle. From germline, CDR1 is MNHNS and CDR2 SASEGT. This CDR3 region has 12 residues. This CDR3 reads CASSERGDTQYF. The CDR3 DNA is TGTGCCAGCAGTGAGCGCGGCGACACCCAGTACTTC.